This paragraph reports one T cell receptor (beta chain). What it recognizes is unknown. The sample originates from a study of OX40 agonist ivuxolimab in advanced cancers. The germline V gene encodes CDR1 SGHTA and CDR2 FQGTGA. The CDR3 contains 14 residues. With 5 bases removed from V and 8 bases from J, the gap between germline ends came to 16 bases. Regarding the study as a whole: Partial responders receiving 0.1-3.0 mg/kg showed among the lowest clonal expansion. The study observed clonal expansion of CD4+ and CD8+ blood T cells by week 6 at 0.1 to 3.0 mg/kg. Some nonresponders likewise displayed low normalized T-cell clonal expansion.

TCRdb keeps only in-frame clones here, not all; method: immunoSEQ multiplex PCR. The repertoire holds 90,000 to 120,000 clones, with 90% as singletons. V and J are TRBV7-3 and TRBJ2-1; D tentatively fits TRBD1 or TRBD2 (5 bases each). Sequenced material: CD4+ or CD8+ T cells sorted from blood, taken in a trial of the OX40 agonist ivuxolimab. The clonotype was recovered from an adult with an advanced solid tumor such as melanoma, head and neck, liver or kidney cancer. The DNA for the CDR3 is TGTGCCAGCAGCCCCCGGGACCCTTCGGATGAGCAGTTCTTC. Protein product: CASSPRDPSDEQFF.